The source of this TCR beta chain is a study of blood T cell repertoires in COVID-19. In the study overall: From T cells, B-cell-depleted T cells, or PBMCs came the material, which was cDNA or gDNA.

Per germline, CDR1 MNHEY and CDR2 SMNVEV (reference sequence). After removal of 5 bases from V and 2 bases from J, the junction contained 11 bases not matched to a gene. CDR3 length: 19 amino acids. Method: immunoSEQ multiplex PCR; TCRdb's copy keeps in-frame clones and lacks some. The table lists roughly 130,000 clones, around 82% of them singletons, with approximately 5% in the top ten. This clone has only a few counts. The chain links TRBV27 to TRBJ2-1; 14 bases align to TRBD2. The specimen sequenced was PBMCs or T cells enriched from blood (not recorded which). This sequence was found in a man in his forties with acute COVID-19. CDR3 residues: CASSPSVGLAGEAYNEQFF. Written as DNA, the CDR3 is TGTGCCAGCAGTCCATCGGTGGGACTAGCGGGAGAGGCCTACAATGAGCAGTTCTTC.